This T cell receptor (beta chain) was recovered during a study of identical twins. Regarding the study as a whole: Insertions were fewer in abundant cord blood beta clonotypes, whereas memory repertoires showed none of this pattern.

Among all donors, each was a healthy Caucasian. TCRdb fed the 5' RACE reads into MiXCR, producing one record per CDR3 protein. The profile shows 460,000 or so distinct CDR3 sequences, 12% to 15% of them singletons. This CDR3 is built from 14 residues. Trimming took off 7 bases at V and 2 bases at J, with 11 bases between the two ends. The germline gives CDR1 MNHNS, CDR2 SASEGT. The table lists this clonotype with a few counts. Its antigen is not known. These data also formed part of another study, on yellow fever vaccine responses in identical twins.

This chain uses TRBV6-1 with TRBJ2-2, with no clear D. Sequences were obtained from CD4+ T cells sorted from blood. The clonotype was recovered from a woman aged 18-30 years in good health. This CDR3 reads CASTQTRNTGELFF. CDR3 DNA sequence: TGTGCCAGCACGCAGACACGAAACACCGGGGAGCTGTTTTTT.